This is a list of T cell receptor beta chains from one sample in a study of STAT5B mutations in CD4+ large granular lymphocyte leukemia. Generated by immunoSEQ multiplex PCR, the TCRdb table keeps only in-frame clones and is missing some. The sample includes fewer than 35,000 clones, about 87% of them seen just once. Sequencing input: CD4+ T cells from blood buffy coats. The source is a human donor in good health. The CDR3 runs from the conserved cysteine through the conserved F or W. Each record gives: J gene, clone size, V gene, D gene, CDR3 DNA, CDR3 protein. D genes are given only for firm matches. Clone size appears in some rows only: once, few, many, or a class for an expanded clone.

TRBJ1-2 | NA | TRBV18 | NA | TGTGCCAGCTCACCACAGACAGTCAACTATGGCTACACCTTC | CASSPQTVNYGYTF
TRBJ1-2 | once | TRBV5-1 | TRBD1 | TGCGCCAGCAGCAGGGCAGGGGGCGCCTATGGCTACACCTTC | CASSRAGGAYGYTF
TRBJ1-1 | NA | TRBV11-3 | NA | TGTGCCAGCAGCTTGTACGGGAGTGGGGACACTGAAGCTTTCTTT | CASSLYGSGDTEAFF
TRBJ1-1 | NA | TRBV29-1 | NA | TGCAGCGTGACAGTTCACACTGAAGCTTTCTTT | CSVTVHTEAFF
TRBJ1-2 | NA | TRBV10-2 | NA | TGCGCCAGCAGTGATGTCAGCGGGCACTATGGCTACACCTTC | CASSDVSGHYGYTF
TRBJ2-3 | NA | TRBV7-9 | NA | TGTGCCAGCAGCAACCTCGGGTCCACAGATACGCAGTATTTT | CASSNLGSTDTQYF
TRBJ1-6 | NA | TRBV6-5 | NA | TGTGCCAGCAGAGACTACTATAATTCACCCCTCCACTTT | CASRDYYNSPLHF
TRBJ2-1 | NA | TRBV19 | TRBD1 | TGTGCCAGTAGCACAAAACCCCGGACAGGGAGGAATGAGCAGTTCTTC | CASSTKPRTGRNEQFF
TRBJ1-6 | NA | TRBV6-1 | NA | TGTGCCAGCAGTGAAGTTACGGACAGTGCCAATTCACCCCTCCACTTT | CASSEVTDSANSPLHF
TRBJ2-1 | NA | TRBV29-1 | TRBD1 | TGCAGCGGTTACAGGGGGCATGAGCAGTTCTTC | CSGYRGHEQFF
TRBJ1-2 | NA | TRBV6-1 | NA | TGTGCCAGCAGGTTACAGGGACGAAGCGGCTACACCTTC | CASRLQGRSGYTF
TRBJ1-2 | once | TRBV7-9 | NA | TGTGCCAGCAGCCGCTCCGTCGGGGAATATGGCTACACCTTC | CASSRSVGEYGYTF
TRBJ2-1 | once | TRBV20-1 | NA | TGCAGTGCCCCGAGGGCCACGTTCGAGTTCTTC | CSAPRATFEFF
TRBJ1-4 | NA | TRBV29-1 | NA | TGCAGCGTTGTCGGGGGGATCGATGAAAAACTGTTTTTT | CSVVGGIDEKLFF